The next 15 T cell receptor beta chains were all read from a single sample in a study of T cell responses to AZD1222 COVID-19 vaccine. Measured with immunoSEQ multiplex PCR; TCRdb has only the in-frame clones, and not every one. The table lists some 130,000 clones, 89% of them singletons. Sample: peripheral blood, taken on day 0 of AZD1222 vaccination. These receptor sequences come from an adult in good health.

J is TRBJ2-2 and V is TRBV10-3; 7 nucleotides line up with TRBD1. The germline V gene has CDR1 ENHRY and CDR2 SYGVKD. The J segment lost 0 bases and the V segment lost 6 bases, leaving 13 bases of the junction unmatched. The CDR3 runs 18 residues. In DNA form, the CDR3 reads TGTGCCATCAGGCGACAGGGATCACCTCAAACGAACACCGGGGAGCTGTTTTTT. Protein: CAIRRQGSPQTNTGELFF.

This sequence joins TRBV2 and TRBJ2-7, with TRBD1 matching over 8 bases. Trimming removed 8 bases from V and 3 bases from J; junction bases left unmatched: 9. Germline V lookup: CDR1 SNHLY, CDR2 FYNNEI. This CDR3 is built from 14 residues. CDR3 protein: CASGRTGKDYEQYF. CDR3 DNA: TGTGCCAGCGGACGGACAGGGAAGGACTACGAGCAGTACTTC.

The rearrangement uses TRBV6-1 and TRBJ2-5, with TRBD1 as a possible D gene (6 bases). Germline V gives CDR1 MNHNS, CDR2 SASEGT. The V gene lost 2 bases and the J gene lost 2 bases, with 12 bases spanning the gap. The CDR3 length is 15 residues. CDR3 bases: TGTGCCAGCAGTGAAAGGGGGTACACTCAAGAGACCCAGTACTTC. Amino acid sequence: CASSERGYTQETQYF.

The chain employs TRBV5-1 and TRBJ2-7; 7 bases are shared with TRBD2. This CDR3 region has 14 residues. V dropped 0 bases and J dropped 5; count of bases not matched to a gene: 5. CDR1 is SGHRS, CDR2 YFSETQ, per germline. The CDR3, as DNA: TGCGCCAGCAGCTTGGGGGGCAGCGGGGACGAGCAGTACTTC. It codes for CASSLGGSGDEQYF.

The V gene is TRBV4-1, the J gene TRBJ2-1; 10 bases align to TRBD2. In germline, CDR1 is MGHRA, CDR2 YSYEKL. The J segment lost 9 bases and the V segment lost 1 base, leaving 18 bases of the junction unmatched. This CDR3 has 19 residues. CDR3 amino acids: CASSQAGGMIAGGYGEQFF. The CDR3 DNA is TGCGCCAGCAGCCAAGCCGGGGGAATGATAGCGGGGGGCTATGGTGAGCAGTTCTTC.

This clone was counted once. This sequence joins TRBV18 and TRBJ1-5, with 7 bases aligning to TRBD1. V lost 4 bases to trimming and J lost 8 bases; unmatched junction nucleotides: 11. The CDR3 runs to 15 residues. Germline assignment: CDR1 KGHSH and CDR2 LQKENI. The CDR3 here is CASSQARQGLEPQHF. The CDR3 nucleotides read TGTGCCAGCTCACAGGCGAGACAGGGACTGGAGCCCCAGCATTTT. The complete variable domain, with remaining parts taken from reference TRBV18 and TRBJ1-5, reads NAGVMQNPRHLVRRRGQEARLRCSPMKGHSHVYWYRQLPEEGLKFMVYLQKENIIDESGMPKERFSAEFPKEGPSILRIQQVVRGDSAAYFCASSQARQGLEPQHFGDGTRLSIL.

The chain joins TRBV6-5 to TRBJ2-7; maybe TRBD1 (5 bases). Per germline, CDR1 MNHEY and CDR2 SVGAGI. This CDR3 contains 15 residues. Trimming cost V 4 bases and J 6 bases, with 19 bases left between them. This CDR3 reads CASSSRFSGILEQYF. The CDR3 coding sequence is TGTGCCAGCAGTTCCCGATTCTCAGGGATTCTCGAGCAGTACTTC.

This chain connects TRBV5-6 to TRBJ1-2, with 11 nucleotides matching TRBD1. Germline lookup yields CDR1 SGHDT and CDR2 YYEEEE. This CDR3 spans 18 amino acids. V lost 4 bases and J lost 1; bases outside the gene matches: 12. This chain's CDR3 is CASSMYTPGQGVNYGYTF. CDR3 DNA sequence: TGTGCCAGCAGCATGTACACCCCGGGACAGGGGGTTAACTATGGCTACACCTTC.

V and J are TRBV19 and TRBJ1-2; D is undetermined. The V end lost 5 bases, the J end lost 4 bases, and 17 bases lay between the germline ends. The V gene's germline CDR1 is LNHDA and CDR2 SQIVND (reference sequence). The CDR3 contains 15 residues. CDR3 loop: CASSPSQLSFYGYTF. CDR3 nucleotide sequence: TGTGCCAGTAGTCCCTCACAGCTTTCCTTCTATGGCTACACCTTC.

V and J are TRBV27 and TRBJ2-1; 7 nucleotides align to TRBD2. Trimming at V came to 5 bases and at J to 6 bases, leaving 13 bases not matched to a gene. The CDR3 loop spans 16 amino acids. The germline V gene encodes CDR1 MNHEY and CDR2 SMNVEV (reference sequence). CDR3 nucleotide sequence: TGTGCCAGCAGTGCCTCTCGGGGGGTCCTCGGCAATGAGCAGTTCTTC. Its translation: CASSASRGVLGNEQFF.

The chain links TRBV6-5 to TRBJ1-2, with unresolved D. This CDR3 comprises 14 residues. CDR1 MNHEY and CDR2 SVGAGI come from the germline V gene. Trimming took 0 bases from V and 2 from J, leaving 7 bases between them. The CDR3 coding sequence is TGTGCCAGCAGTTACTCGAATAGCAACTATGGCTACACCTTC. This encodes CASSYSNSNYGYTF.

This clone occurred once. The chain uses TRBV7-8 and TRBJ2-7; TRBD1 matches at 7 bases. Germline V CDR1 and CDR2: SGHVS, FQNEAQ. This CDR3 region has 16 residues. V gave up 5 bases and J gave up 2 bases; unmatched junction bases: 12. The CDR3 spells CASSTRGGDRTYEQYF. CDR3 in DNA: TGTGCCAGCAGCACCAGGGGTGGGGACAGAACCTACGAGCAGTACTTC.

V usage is TRBV7-3 and J usage is TRBJ1-1, with D tentatively TRBD1 (6 bases). The CDR3 sequence is 15 residues long. Looked up from germline, CDR1 is SGHTA and CDR2 is FQGTGA. V lost 4 bases and J lost 6, with 18 bases in between. The CDR3 is CASSSGGRDPPEAFF. CDR3 DNA: TGTGCCAGCAGCTCGGGGGGCAGGGATCCTCCTGAAGCTTTCTTT.

This clone was observed a handful of times. This chain connects TRBV19 to TRBJ1-6; D not resolved. CDR3 size: 15 residues. Per the germline V gene, CDR1 is LNHDA and CDR2 is SQIVND (reference sequence). With 5 bases removed from V and 5 bases from J, the gap between germline ends came to 13 bases. The CDR3 protein is CASSPSLHHNSPLHF. As DNA, the CDR3 is TGTGCCAGTAGTCCGAGTTTGCACCATAATTCACCCCTCCACTTT.

This chain connects TRBV7-9 to TRBJ2-5; TRBD1 aligns across 10 bases. This CDR3 has 19 amino acids. After removal of 5 bases from V and 1 base from J, the junction contained 16 bases not matched to a gene. Germline assignment: CDR1 SEHNR and CDR2 FQNEAQ (reference sequence). Here the CDR3 reads CASSAMLGQGKYIQETQYF. The CDR3 DNA sequence: TGTGCCAGCAGCGCAATGTTGGGACAGGGGAAATATATCCAAGAGACCCAGTACTTC.